The clone carrying this T cell receptor beta chain was seen only a few times. The antigen is not known. J gave up 5 bases and V 10 bases, and 7 bases lay outside the gene matches. The germline CDR1 and CDR2 sequences are MNHEY and SVGAGI. CDR3 length equals 13 residues. The data belong to a study of beta chain features in type 1 diabetes. Turning to the study itself: Cell yields, gender and age were comparable in patients and healthy donors. Study findings and constraints: Compared to healthy donors, patients appeared to have naive, central memory and Treg TCRB repertoires that were more alike.

Sequencing targeted expressed TCRB transcripts, as all isolated RNA had been reverse transcribed. Only in-frame clones appear in the TCRdb table, and some are missing; sequencing was by immunoSEQ multiplex PCR. The table shows under 950,000 clones, with roughly 15% occurring only once. Via CD45RO/CCR7/CD25/CD127/CD95/CD27, cells of the CD4+ naive, central memory, regulatory and stem cell-like memory subsets were sorted. This receptor was identified in a woman aged 18-35 years in good health. The chain couples TRBV6-5 to TRBJ2-1; 8 bases map to TRBD1. Sequencing was done on a sample of naive CD4+ T cells from blood. In DNA form, the CDR3 reads TGTGCCACTCAACGGGACAGGAACAATGAGCAGTTCTTC. This gives the protein CATQRDRNNEQFF.